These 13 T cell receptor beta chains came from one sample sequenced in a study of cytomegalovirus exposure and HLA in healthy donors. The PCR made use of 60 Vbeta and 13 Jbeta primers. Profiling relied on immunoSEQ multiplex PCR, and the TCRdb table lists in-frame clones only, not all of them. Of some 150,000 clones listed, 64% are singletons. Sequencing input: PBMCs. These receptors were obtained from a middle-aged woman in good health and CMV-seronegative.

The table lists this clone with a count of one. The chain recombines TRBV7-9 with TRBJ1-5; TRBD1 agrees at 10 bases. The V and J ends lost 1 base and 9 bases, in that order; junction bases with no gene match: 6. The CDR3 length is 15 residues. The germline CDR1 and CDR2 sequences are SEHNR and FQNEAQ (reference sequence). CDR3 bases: TGTGCCAGCAGCTTAGGACAGGGGGCGCCGGGGCCCCAGCATTTT. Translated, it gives CASSLGQGAPGPQHF.

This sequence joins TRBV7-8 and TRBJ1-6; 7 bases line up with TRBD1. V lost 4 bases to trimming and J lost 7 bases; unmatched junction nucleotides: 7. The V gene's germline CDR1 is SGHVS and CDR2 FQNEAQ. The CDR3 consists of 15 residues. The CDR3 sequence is CASSSRTGRNSPLHF. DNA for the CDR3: TGTGCCAGCAGCTCTAGGACAGGACGGAATTCACCCCTCCACTTT.

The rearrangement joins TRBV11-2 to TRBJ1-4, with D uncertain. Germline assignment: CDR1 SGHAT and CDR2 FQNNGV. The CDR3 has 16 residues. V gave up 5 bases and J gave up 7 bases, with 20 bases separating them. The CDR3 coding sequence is TGTGCCAGCAGCCCCGGAAGACTATTGGATCTTGAAAAACTGTTTTTT. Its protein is CASSPGRLLDLEKLFF.

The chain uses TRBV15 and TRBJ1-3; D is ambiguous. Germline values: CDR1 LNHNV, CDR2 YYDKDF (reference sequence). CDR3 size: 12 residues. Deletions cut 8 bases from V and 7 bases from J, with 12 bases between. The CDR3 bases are TGTGCCACCGGACCGGGGTCCAACACCATATATTTT. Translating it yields CATGPGSNTIYF.

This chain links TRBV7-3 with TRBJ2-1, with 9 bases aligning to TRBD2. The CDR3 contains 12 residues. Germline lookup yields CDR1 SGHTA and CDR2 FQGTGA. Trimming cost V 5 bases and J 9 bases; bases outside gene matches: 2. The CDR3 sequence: CASSPSGVEQFF. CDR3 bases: TGTGCCAGCAGCCCTAGCGGGGTTGAGCAGTTCTTC.

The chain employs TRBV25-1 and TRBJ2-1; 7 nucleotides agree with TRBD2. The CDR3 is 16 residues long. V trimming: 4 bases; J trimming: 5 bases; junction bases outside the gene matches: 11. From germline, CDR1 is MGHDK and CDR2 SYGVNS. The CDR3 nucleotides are TGTGCCAGCAGTGGCCCAGAAAAGCGGGGCAACAATGAGCAGTTCTTC. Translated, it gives CASSGPEKRGNNEQFF.

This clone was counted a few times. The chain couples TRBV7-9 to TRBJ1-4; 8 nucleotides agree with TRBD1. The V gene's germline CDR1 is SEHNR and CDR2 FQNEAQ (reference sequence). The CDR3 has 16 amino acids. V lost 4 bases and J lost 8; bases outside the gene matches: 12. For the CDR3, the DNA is TGTGCCAGCAGCTCCCCGCGACAGGGGCAGGGAGAAAAACTGTTTTTT. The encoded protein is CASSSPRQGQGEKLFF.

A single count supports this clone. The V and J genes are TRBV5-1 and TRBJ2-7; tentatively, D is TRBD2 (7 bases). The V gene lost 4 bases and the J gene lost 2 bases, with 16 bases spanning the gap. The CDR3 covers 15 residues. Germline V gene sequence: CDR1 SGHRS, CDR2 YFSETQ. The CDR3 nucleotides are TGCGCCAGCAGCCTCCTGGGGGGGGGCACCTACGAGCAGTACTTC. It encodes CASSLLGGGTYEQYF.

CDR3 nucleotides: TGTGCTAGTGGCGATTACGGGGCTTTCTTT. Protein product: CASGDYGAFF. The V call is TRBV12-5, the J call TRBJ1-1; unclear D gene. The length of the CDR3 is 10 residues. Germline lookup yields CDR1 LGHNT and CDR2 FRNRAP. V was pared by 6 bases and J by 11 bases, with 10 bases between.

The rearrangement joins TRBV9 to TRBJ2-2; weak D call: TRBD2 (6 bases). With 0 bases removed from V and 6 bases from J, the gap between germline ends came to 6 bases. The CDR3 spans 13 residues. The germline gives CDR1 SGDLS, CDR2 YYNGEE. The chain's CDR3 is CASSVGGAGELFF. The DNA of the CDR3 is TGTGCCAGCAGCGTAGGCGGGGCCGGGGAGCTGTTTTTT.

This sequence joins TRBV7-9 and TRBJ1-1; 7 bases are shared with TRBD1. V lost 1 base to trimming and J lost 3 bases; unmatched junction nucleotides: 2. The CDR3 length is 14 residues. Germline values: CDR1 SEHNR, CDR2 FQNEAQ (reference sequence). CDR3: CASSLGGQYTEAFF. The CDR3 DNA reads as TGTGCCAGCAGCTTAGGGGGACAGTACACTGAAGCTTTCTTT.

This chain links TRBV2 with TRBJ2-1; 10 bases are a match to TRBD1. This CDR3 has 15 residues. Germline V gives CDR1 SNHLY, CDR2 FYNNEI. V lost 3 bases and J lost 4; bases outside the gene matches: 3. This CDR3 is CASSDLGQGYNEQFF. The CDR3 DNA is TGTGCCAGCAGTGATCTGGGACAGGGGTACAATGAGCAGTTCTTC.

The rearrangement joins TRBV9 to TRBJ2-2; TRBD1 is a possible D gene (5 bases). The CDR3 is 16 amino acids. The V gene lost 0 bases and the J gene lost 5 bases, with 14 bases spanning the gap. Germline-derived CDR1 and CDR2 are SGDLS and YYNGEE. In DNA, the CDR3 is TGTGCCAGCAGCGTAGACAGGACGGGTCTGACCGGGGAGCTGTTTTTT. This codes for CASSVDRTGLTGELFF.